These 2 T cell receptor beta chains were all obtained from the same sample, sequenced in a study of vaccination and CD4 T cells after COVID-19. Which antigens these TCRs recognize remains unknown. Specified treatment: roughly 10-day PBMC culture with coronavirus spike peptide pools or control peptides (ViraFEST assay). The assay that was used to sequence DNA from cultured CD4+ T cells was the Oncomine TCR Beta short-read assay. TCRdb used MiXCR to reprocess the PCR reads, holding one entry per CDR3 protein. The sample has 15,000 to 20,000 distinct CDR3 sequences; around 40% are singletons. The input for sequencing was CD4+ T cells from blood, cultured in vitro, taken before SARS-CoV-2 vaccination. The receptors shown here come from a human donor who had recovered from COVID-19.

The chain is built from TRBV9 and TRBJ2-7; 11 bases are shared with TRBD2. The CDR3 is 14 amino acids. V trimming: 2 bases; J trimming: 3 bases; junction bases outside the gene matches: 1. CDR1 is SGDLS and CDR2 is YYNGEE in the germline V gene. The CDR3 is CASSVGTSGYEQYF. CDR3 coding DNA: TGTGCCAGCAGCGTTGGGACTAGCGGCTACGAGCAGTACTTC.

CDR3: CASRDGRYSNQPQHF. The CDR3 DNA follows: TGTGCCAGTAGGGACGGGCGGTATAGCAATCAGCCCCAGCATTTT. This sequence joins TRBV19 and TRBJ1-5; D is undetermined. Germline V CDR1 and CDR2: LNHDA, SQIVND (reference sequence). Trimming took off 6 bases at V and 0 bases at J, with 12 bases between the two ends. The CDR3 is made up of 15 amino acids.